This section outlines one TCR beta chain sequence together with its context. Its binding antigen is unknown. Within one base of it there is no much larger clone, and no base qualities were kept. The record originates from a study of shared T cell receptors in the human thymus (dated by TCRdb to the early 2020s). General notes on the study: The study examined how self-reactive, shared T-cell receptor alpha chains are generated in the human thymus.

The library came from the immunoSEQ multiplex PCR assay. In its TCRdb copy, this immuneACCESS table keeps in-frame sequences only and misses some clones. Where compared with another copy, unresolved V genes explain less than half of these, and the others have no known cause. The sample contains roughly 660,000 clones, approximately 87% of them found a single time. 0.0085% to 0.012% of the sample is taken by the ten largest. Spanning cysteine to phenylalanine, the CDR3 consists of 16 amino acids. Just CDR3 DNA is preserved here, 48 bases in frame from base 1. Relative to germline, V is 0 bases shorter and J is 2 bases shorter, with 13 bases between their ends. The germline V gene supplies CDR1 MNHNS and CDR2 SASEGT. A further study also used this sample, focusing on human thymus T cells. The second paper further reports: Immunologically healthy infants undergoing open corrective cardiac surgery for congenital heart defects in Finland were used as donors. Thymus tissue was obtained as surgical resects removed during corrective cardiac surgery. Biased V and J gene segment usage appeared to be present in both thymic and peripheral blood repertoires. The related research reported highly overlapping thymic TCR repertoires among unrelated individuals. The study used under 10 infant thymus samples plus four related peripheral blood samples to characterize TCR alpha and beta repertoires. The infant donors were about 7 to 250 days old, and the cohort included over five males and two females. Thymocytes were mechanically released from the tissue and were stored as pellets of 10-30 million cells at -70 degrees C. A QIAsymphony instrument was used to extract genomic DNA from the frozen cell pellets. The immunoSEQ multiplex PCR assay was used to amplify the TCRB and TCRAD loci from a standardized amount of quality-controlled genomic DNA. The amplicons covered the V(D)J region and were long enough to include the CDR3 and to identify the V and J genes. Through the commercial immunoSEQ service, the amplicons were sequenced on an Illumina platform. Primer bias and sequencing errors were corrected as previously described, and TCRAD and TCRB definitions were based on the IMGT database. The repertoires were analysed using immunoSEQ Analyzer 3.0 and VDJTools for basic statistics, V/J segment usage, diversity estimates, rarefaction and pairwise overlap. Diversity was estimated using the Chao1, ChaoE, Efron-Thisted, Shannon and inverse Simpson indices, and was also estimated on datasets down-sampled to the size of the smallest sample. For repertoire overlap, CDR3 nucleotide sequence, V gene and J gene had to match strictly, and clustering was done by Jaccard-based multidimensional scaling. On average, about 800,000 unique TCRB clonotypes were obtained from thymus samples, compared with 65,000 to 90,000 from blood samples.

The sample consisted of thymocytes. This TCR was sampled from a boy less than two years old with a congenital heart defect. Donor details come from another sample of the same person, matched by shared clones. The chain is encoded by TRBV6-1 joined to TRBJ1-1; the D segment could be TRBD1, given 5 matching bases. The CDR3 loop reads CASSEAPGRENTEAFF. Read as DNA, the sequence is TGTGCCAGCAGTGAAGCGCCAGGGAGGGAAAACACTGAAGCTTTCTTT.